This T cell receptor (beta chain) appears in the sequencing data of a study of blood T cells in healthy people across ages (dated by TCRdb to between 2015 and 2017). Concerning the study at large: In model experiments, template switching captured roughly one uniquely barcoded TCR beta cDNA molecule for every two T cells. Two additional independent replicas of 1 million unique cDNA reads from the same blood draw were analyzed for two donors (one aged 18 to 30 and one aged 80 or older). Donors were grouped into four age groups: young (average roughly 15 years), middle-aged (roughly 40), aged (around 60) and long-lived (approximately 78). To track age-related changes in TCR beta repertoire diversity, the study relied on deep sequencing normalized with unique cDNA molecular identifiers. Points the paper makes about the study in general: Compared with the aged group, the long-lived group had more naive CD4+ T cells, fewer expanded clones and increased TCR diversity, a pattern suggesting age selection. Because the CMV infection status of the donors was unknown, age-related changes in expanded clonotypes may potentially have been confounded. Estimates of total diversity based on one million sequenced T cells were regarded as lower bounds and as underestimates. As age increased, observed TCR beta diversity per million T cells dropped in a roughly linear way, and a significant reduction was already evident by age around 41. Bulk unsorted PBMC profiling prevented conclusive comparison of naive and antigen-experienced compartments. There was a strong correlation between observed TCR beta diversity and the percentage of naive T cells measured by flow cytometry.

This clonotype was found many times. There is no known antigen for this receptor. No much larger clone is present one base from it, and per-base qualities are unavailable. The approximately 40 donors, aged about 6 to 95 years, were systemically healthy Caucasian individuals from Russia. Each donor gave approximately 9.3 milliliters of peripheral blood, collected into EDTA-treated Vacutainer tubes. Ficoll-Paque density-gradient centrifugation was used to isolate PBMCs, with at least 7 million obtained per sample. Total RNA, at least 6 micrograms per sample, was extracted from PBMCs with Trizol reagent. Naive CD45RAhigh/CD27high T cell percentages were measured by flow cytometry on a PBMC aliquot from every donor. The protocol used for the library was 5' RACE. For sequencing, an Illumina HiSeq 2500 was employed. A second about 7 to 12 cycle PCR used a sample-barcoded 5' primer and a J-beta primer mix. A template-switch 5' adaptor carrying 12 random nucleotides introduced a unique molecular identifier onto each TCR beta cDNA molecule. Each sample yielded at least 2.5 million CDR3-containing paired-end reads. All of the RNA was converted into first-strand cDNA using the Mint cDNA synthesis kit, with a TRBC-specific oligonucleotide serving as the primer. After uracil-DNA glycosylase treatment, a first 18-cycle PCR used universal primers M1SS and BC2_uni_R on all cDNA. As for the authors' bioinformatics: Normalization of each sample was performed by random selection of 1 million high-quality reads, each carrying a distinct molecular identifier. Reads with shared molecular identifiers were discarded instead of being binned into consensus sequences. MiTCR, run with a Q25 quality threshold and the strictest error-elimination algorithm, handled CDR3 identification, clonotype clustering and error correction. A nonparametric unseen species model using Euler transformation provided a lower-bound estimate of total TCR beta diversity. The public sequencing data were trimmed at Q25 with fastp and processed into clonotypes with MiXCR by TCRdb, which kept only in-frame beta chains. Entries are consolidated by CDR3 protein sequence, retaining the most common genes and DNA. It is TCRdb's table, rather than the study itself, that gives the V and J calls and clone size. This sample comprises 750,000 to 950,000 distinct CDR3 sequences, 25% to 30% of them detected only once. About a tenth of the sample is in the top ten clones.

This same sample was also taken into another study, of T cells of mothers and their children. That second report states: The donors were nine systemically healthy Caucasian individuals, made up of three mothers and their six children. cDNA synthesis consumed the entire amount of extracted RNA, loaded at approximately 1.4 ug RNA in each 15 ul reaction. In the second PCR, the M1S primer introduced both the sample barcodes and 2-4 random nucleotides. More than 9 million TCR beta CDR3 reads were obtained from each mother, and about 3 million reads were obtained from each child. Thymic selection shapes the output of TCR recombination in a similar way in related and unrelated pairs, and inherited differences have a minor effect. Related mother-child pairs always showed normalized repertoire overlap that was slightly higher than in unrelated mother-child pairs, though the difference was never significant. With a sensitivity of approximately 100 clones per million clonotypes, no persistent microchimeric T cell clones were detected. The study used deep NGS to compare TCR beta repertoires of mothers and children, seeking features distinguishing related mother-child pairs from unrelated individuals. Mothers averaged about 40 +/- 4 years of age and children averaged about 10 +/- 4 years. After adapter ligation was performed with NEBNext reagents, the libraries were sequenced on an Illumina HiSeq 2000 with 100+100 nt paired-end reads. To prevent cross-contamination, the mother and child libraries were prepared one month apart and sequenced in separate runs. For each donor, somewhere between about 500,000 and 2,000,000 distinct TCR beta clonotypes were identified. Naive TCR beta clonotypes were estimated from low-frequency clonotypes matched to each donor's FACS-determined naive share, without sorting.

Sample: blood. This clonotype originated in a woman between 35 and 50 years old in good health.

The DNA reads as follows: TGTGCCACCAGCAGAGGACCAACAAACATTCAGTACTTC. This is translated as CATSRGPTNIQYF. The rearrangement combines TRBV15 with TRBJ2-4, with the D gene too uncertain to name. The CDR3 sequence holds 13 residues, the cysteine and phenylalanine included. The only DNA kept is the CDR3, 39 bases in frame from the first base. The germline V gene (reference sequence) supplies CDR1 LNHNV and CDR2 YYDKDF. At the junction V is shortened by 1 base and J by 6 bases, with 7 bases in between.